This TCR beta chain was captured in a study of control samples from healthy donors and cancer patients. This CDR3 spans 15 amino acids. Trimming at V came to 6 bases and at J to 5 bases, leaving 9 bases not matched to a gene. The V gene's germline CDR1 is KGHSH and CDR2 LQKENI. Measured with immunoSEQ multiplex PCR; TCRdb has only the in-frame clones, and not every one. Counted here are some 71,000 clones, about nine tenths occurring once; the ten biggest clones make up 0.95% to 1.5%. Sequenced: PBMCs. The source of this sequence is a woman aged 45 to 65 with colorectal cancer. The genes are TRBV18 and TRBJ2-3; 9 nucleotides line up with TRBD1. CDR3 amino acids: CASSAGQGFGDTQYF. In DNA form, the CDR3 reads TGTGCCAGCTCGGCGGGACAGGGTTTTGGAGATACGCAGTATTTT. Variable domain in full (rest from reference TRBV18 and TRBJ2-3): NAGVMQNPRHLVRRRGQEARLRCSPMKGHSHVYWYRQLPEEGLKFMVYLQKENIIDESGMPKERFSAEFPKEGPSILRIQQVVRGDSAAYFCASSAGQGFGDTQYFGPGTRLTVL.